This TCR beta chain was identified in a study of T cells in Graves' hyperthyroidism and ophthalmopathy. J lost 4 bases, V lost 5 bases, and 10 bases had no gene match. This CDR3 region has 17 residues. Amplified regions were TCR beta CDR3 sequences from RNA transcripts. The HTBI primer set was used in a first-round RT-PCR of the TCR CDR3. TCRdb re-called the multiplex PCR reads with MiXCR, one entry per CDR3 protein. The sample carries 540,000 or so distinct CDR3 sequences, about 43% recorded once. The rearrangement links TRBV12-3 or TRBV12-4 to TRBJ2-7; 14 bases are shared with TRBD2. Material for sequencing was peripheral blood or thyroid tissue (not recorded which). The sequence came from an adult woman with Graves' disease, either hyperthyroidism or ophthalmopathy (not recorded which). CDR3 protein: CASSLFSGLAGEYEQYF. CDR3 DNA sequence: TGTGCCAGCAGTCTCTTTTCGGGACTAGCGGGAGAGTACGAGCAGTACTTC.